What follows are 21 T cell receptor beta chains derived from one specimen sequenced in a study of blood T cells in healthy people across ages. Using a J-beta primer mix together with a sample-barcoded 5' primer, a second PCR was run for about 6 to 11 cycles. TCRdb called the 5' RACE reads again in MiXCR, with one record for every CDR3 protein. The table records hundreds of thousands of distinct CDR3 sequences, roughly 64% of them present only once. The sample taken for sequencing was blood. Every receptor here comes from a man aged 30 to 39 in good health.

V and J are TRBV12-3 or TRBV12-4 and TRBJ2-7; the D is unclear. The V end lost 1 base, the J end lost 2 bases, and 9 bases lay between the germline ends. CDR3 length equals 14 residues. In nucleotides, the CDR3 is TGTGCCAGCAGTTTAGTTGTCAGGCCCTACGAGCAGTACTTC. Residues: CASSLVVRPYEQYF.

The genes are TRBV30 and TRBJ2-1; no clear D. The CDR3 totals 10 residues. The germline V gene has CDR1 GTSNPN and CDR2 SVGIG (reference sequence). V lost 5 bases and J lost 7, with 6 bases in between. CDR3 in amino acids: CAWGRNEQFF. The CDR3 DNA reads TGTGCCTGGGGAAGGAATGAGCAGTTCTTC.

The gene calls are TRBV13 and TRBJ2-3, with TRBD1 matching over 9 bases. CDR1 is PRHDT, CDR2 FYEKMQ, per germline (reference sequence). The CDR3 is made up of 16 amino acids. Trimming removed 3 bases from V and 3 bases from J; junction bases left unmatched: 7. The CDR3 DNA reads TGTGCCAGCAGCTTCACGGGACAGGGAGATACAGATACGCAGTATTTT. This encodes CASSFTGQGDTDTQYF.

The chain uses TRBV29-1 and TRBJ2-3; D may correspond to TRBD1 or TRBD2 (6 bases each). V was pared by 3 bases and J by 8 bases, with 9 bases between. This CDR3 contains 11 residues. Germline lookup yields CDR1 SQVTM and CDR2 ANQGSEA. The chain's CDR3 is CSVDTGATQYF. The CDR3 DNA sequence: TGCAGCGTTGATACGGGGGCTACGCAGTATTTT.

CDR3 DNA sequence: TGTGCCACCAAAACGGAACGGAAGCATGGCTACACCTTC. Encoded protein: CATKTERKHGYTF. This sequence joins TRBV6-5 and TRBJ1-2; D is ambiguous. Germline V lookup: CDR1 MNHEY, CDR2 SVGAGI. Trimming cost V 10 bases and J 6 bases, with 18 bases left between them. The CDR3 sequence is 13 residues long.

The V call is TRBV12-3 or TRBV12-4, the J call TRBJ2-3, with 8 bases identical to TRBD2. The CDR3 totals 15 residues. V gave up 6 bases and J gave up 4 bases; unmatched junction bases: 9. This CDR3 reads CASSPLVGGADTQYF. As DNA, the CDR3 is TGTGCCAGCAGCCCGTTGGTCGGGGGGGCAGATACGCAGTATTTT.

This clonotype came up many times. The chain couples TRBV7-2 to TRBJ2-1; 14 bases fit TRBD2. This CDR3 has 12 amino acids. The junction had 6 bases not matched to a gene; V was cut back by 10 bases and J by 13 bases. Germline V lookup: CDR1 SGHTA, CDR2 FQGNSA. CDR3 amino acids: CATRLAGGHQFF. The CDR3 DNA is TGTGCCACCAGACTAGCGGGAGGGCACCAGTTCTTC.

The chain is built from TRBV29-1 and TRBJ2-3; a possible D gene is TRBD2 (6 bases). Germline-derived CDR1 and CDR2 are SQVTM and ANQGSEA. V shed 7 bases and J shed 8 bases, with 22 bases lying between them. The CDR3 sequence is 14 residues long. The CDR3 DNA sequence: TGCAGCGGCATCACCGGGACGGGGGTCGGTACGCAGTATTTT. Residues: CSGITGTGVGTQYF.

This clonotype was seen a few times. The chain links TRBV9 to TRBJ2-7, with 8 bases aligning to TRBD2. The germline V gene encodes CDR1 SGDLS and CDR2 YYNGEE. With 0 bases clipped from V and 4 bases from J, the junction kept 6 bases outside the gene matches. The CDR3 consists of 15 residues. This CDR3 is CASSVGAGVGYEQYF. The CDR3, as DNA: TGTGCCAGCAGCGTAGGAGCGGGAGTAGGTTACGAGCAGTACTTC.

This clonotype appeared a few times. The chain has TRBV7-2 and TRBJ1-2; possibly TRBD1 for D (6 bases). Between the trimmed V and J ends, which lost 0 bases and 8 bases, there was a span of 19 bases. In germline, CDR1 is SGHTA, CDR2 FQGNSA. The CDR3 contains 16 residues. The CDR3 sequence: CASSLAGHLSEGGYTF. The CDR3 region has the DNA TGTGCCAGCAGCTTAGCGGGACACCTATCGGAGGGAGGCTACACCTTC.

This chain links TRBV9 with TRBJ2-1; 7 bases are shared with TRBD2. The DNA end is a closer match to TRBJ2-7, so the J assignment may be wrong. CDR1 and CDR2 (germline): SGDLS, YYNGEE. CDR3 length: 16 residues. CDR3 bases: TGTGCCAGCAGCGAAATAGCGGGCCTACCCTACAATGAGCAGTACTTC. The encoded protein is CASSEIAGLPYNEQYF.

The table lists this clonotype with a count of one. The V gene is TRBV4-2, the J gene TRBJ2-7; no clear D. V gave up 3 bases and J gave up 9 bases, with 15 bases separating them. Germline CDR1 reads LGHNA; CDR2 reads YNFKEQ. The CDR3 loop spans 13 amino acids. CDR3 in amino acids: CASSHDRVGRQYF. The CDR3, as DNA: TGTGCCAGCAGCCATGATCGTGTTGGGCGGCAGTACTTC.

The CDR3 bases are TGTGCCAGCAGCCTAGGACAGAAGAATCAGCCCCAGCATTTT. Encoded protein: CASSLGQKNQPQHF. The genes are TRBV9 and TRBJ1-5, with D possibly being TRBD1 (6 bases). This CDR3 contains 14 residues. V shed 4 bases and J shed 4 bases, with 12 bases lying between them. The germline gives CDR1 SGDLS, CDR2 YYNGEE. Together with reference TRBV9 and TRBJ1-5, the CDR3 gives the full variable domain: DSGVTQTPKHLITATGQRVTLRCSPRSGDLSVYWYQQSLDQGLQFLIQYYNGEERAKGNILERFSAQQFPDLHSELNLSSLELGDSALYFCASSLGQKNQPQHFGDGTRLSIL.

The rearrangement links TRBV6-2 or TRBV6-3 to TRBJ2-1; D is unclear. The end of the DNA aligns better with TRBJ2-7, so the J call may be wrong. The CDR3 is 13 amino acids. The V gene's germline CDR1 is MNHEY and CDR2 SVGEGT. CDR3 in DNA: TGTGCCAGCATTAAGGGCCCCCACCATGAGCAGTACTTC. It yields the protein CASIKGPHHEQYF.

Remarks on this clonotype: Relative to the germline gene, one junction end is altered; a read error may explain this. The chain recombines TRBV29-1 with TRBJ2-5; the D gene is possibly TRBD1 (5 bases). CDR1 is SQVTM and CDR2 is ANQGSEA in the germline V gene. The CDR3 extends over 12 amino acids. The CDR3, as DNA: TGCAGCGTTGGCGGACACCAAGAGGCCCAGTACTTC. Protein sequence: CSVGGHQEAQYF. The full variable domain, rest sourced from reference TRBV29-1 and TRBJ2-5, is SAVISQKPSRDICQRGTSLTIQCQVDSQVTMMFWYRQQPGQSLTLIATANQGSEATYESGFVIDKFPISRPNLTFSTLTVSNMSPEDSSIYLCSVGGHQEAQYFGPGTRLLVL.

The count of this clonotype is one. CDR3 sequence (DNA): TGCAGCGTTGCGCACAGGAACACTGAAGCTTTCTTT. It codes for CSVAHRNTEAFF. The chain has TRBV29-1 and TRBJ1-1, with no clear D. V lost 4 bases to trimming and J lost 1 base, with 7 bases between them. This CDR3 spans 12 amino acids. Germline CDR1 SQVTM, CDR2 ANQGSEA. Variable domain in full (rest from reference TRBV29-1 and TRBJ1-1): SAVISQKPSRDICQRGTSLTIQCQVDSQVTMMFWYRQQPGQSLTLIATANQGSEATYESGFVIDKFPISRPNLTFSTLTVSNMSPEDSSIYLCSVAHRNTEAFFGQGTRLTVV.

The chain recombines TRBV4-3 with TRBJ2-4; D uncertain. This CDR3 comprises 15 residues. V was clipped by 1 base and J by 0 bases, with 7 bases between them. Germline V CDR1 and CDR2: LGHNA, YSLEER. The CDR3 loop reads CASSQVELAKNIQYF. Here the CDR3 DNA reads TGCGCCAGCAGCCAAGTCGAATTAGCCAAAAACATTCAGTACTTC.

The gene calls are TRBV15 and TRBJ2-1, with no clear D. The end of the DNA fits TRBJ2-7 better, so the J call may be wrong. There are 12 residues in the CDR3. The germline V gene has CDR1 LNHNV and CDR2 YYDKDF (reference sequence). The CDR3 region has the DNA TGTGCCACCAGCAGAGATTGGAATGAGCAGTACTTC. It encodes CATSRDWNEQYF.

J is TRBJ1-1 and V is TRBV6-2 or TRBV6-3, with D unclear. This CDR3 has 14 residues. Trimming took off 7 bases at V and 1 base at J, with 13 bases between the two ends. The germline V gene has CDR1 MNHEY and CDR2 SVGEGT. Here the CDR3 reads CASTPGWKNTEAFF. The CDR3 nucleotides read TGTGCCAGCACCCCGGGATGGAAGAACACTGAAGCTTTCTTT.

This clonotype turned up a few times. This rearrangement joins TRBV6-2 or TRBV6-3 to TRBJ2-5; the D is unclear. CDR3 length: 14 residues. Germline V gene sequence: CDR1 MNHEY, CDR2 SVGEGT. The ends were cut back, 6 bases at V and 3 bases at J, with 14 bases in the middle. In nucleotides, the CDR3 is TGTGCCAGCAGCCCTACGACGGTAGAAGAGACCCAGTACTTC. Translation: CASSPTTVEETQYF.

This clonotype was observed many times. The V and J genes are TRBV11-2 and TRBJ1-5, with D maybe TRBD1 (5 bases). V dropped 5 bases and J dropped 2 bases, with 10 bases sitting between them. The CDR3 length is 14 residues. Germline CDR1 SGHAT, CDR2 FQNNGV. The CDR3: CASSRGSGNQPQHF. Written as DNA, the CDR3 is TGTGCCAGCAGCAGGGGTAGTGGCAATCAGCCCCAGCATTTT.